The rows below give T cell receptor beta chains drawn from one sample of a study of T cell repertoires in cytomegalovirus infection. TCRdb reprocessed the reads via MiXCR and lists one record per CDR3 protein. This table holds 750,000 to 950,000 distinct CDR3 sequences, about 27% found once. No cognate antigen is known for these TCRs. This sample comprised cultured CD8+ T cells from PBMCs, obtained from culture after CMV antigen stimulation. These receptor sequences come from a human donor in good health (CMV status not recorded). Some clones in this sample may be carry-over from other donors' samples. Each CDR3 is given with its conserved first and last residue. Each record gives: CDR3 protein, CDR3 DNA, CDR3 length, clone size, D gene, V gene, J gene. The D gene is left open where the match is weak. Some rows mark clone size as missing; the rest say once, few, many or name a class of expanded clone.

CDR3 protein: CASSIGGYGLWEQFF
CDR3 DNA: TGTGCCAGTAGTATAGGAGGGTACGGACTGTGGGAGCAGTTCTTC
CDR3 length: 15
clone size: few
D gene: .
V gene: TRBV19
J gene: TRBJ2-1

CDR3 protein: CATSRDGTWGRQPQHF
CDR3 DNA: TGTGCCACCAGCAGAGATGGGACCTGGGGGCGACAGCCCCAGCATTTT
CDR3 length: 16
clone size: .
D gene: .
V gene: TRBV15
J gene: TRBJ1-5

CDR3 protein: CASSYSRAVAYNEQFF
CDR3 DNA: TGTGCCAGCAGTTACTCTAGGGCAGTCGCCTACAATGAGCAGTTCTTC
CDR3 length: 16
clone size: .
D gene: .
V gene: TRBV6-5
J gene: TRBJ2-1

CDR3 protein: CASSPGQLLTGELFF
CDR3 DNA: TGTGCCAGCAGTCCTGGACAGCTTCTCACCGGGGAGCTGTTTTTT
CDR3 length: 15
clone size: .
D gene: .
V gene: TRBV6-5
J gene: TRBJ2-2

CDR3 protein: CASAPGPGDTQYF
CDR3 DNA: TGTGCCAGCGCCCCGGGGCCGGGAGATACGCAGTATTTT
CDR3 length: 13
clone size: .
D gene: .
V gene: TRBV19
J gene: TRBJ2-3

CDR3 protein: CASSPGGAGNEQFF
CDR3 DNA: TGTGCCAGCAGCCCTGGGGGGGCGGGGAATGAGCAGTTCTTC
CDR3 length: 14
clone size: few
D gene: .
V gene: TRBV7-6
J gene: TRBJ2-1

CDR3 protein: CASSQRAARGQETQYF
CDR3 DNA: TGTGCCAGCAGCCAGAGGGCGGCCAGGGGACAAGAGACCCAGTACTTC
CDR3 length: 16
clone size: .
D gene: .
V gene: TRBV28
J gene: TRBJ2-5

CDR3 protein: CASSLDGTSYGYTF
CDR3 DNA: TGTGCCAGCAGCCTAGATGGGACCTCCTATGGCTACACCTTC
CDR3 length: 14
clone size: .
D gene: .
V gene: TRBV5-4
J gene: TRBJ1-2

CDR3 protein: CASSLGTELFF
CDR3 DNA: TGTGCCAGCAGCTTAGGGACGGAACTGTTTTTT
CDR3 length: 11
clone size: .
D gene: .
V gene: TRBV7-6
J gene: TRBJ1-4

CDR3 protein: CASSMELAGPNEQFF
CDR3 DNA: TGTGCCAGCAGCATGGAGCTAGCGGGCCCGAATGAGCAGTTCTTC
CDR3 length: 15
clone size: few
D gene: TRBD2
V gene: TRBV2
J gene: TRBJ2-1

CDR3 protein: CASRPRGPGTAVPEAFF
CDR3 DNA: TGTGCCAGCAGGCCCCGTGGCCCCGGGACAGCAGTGCCCGAAGCTTTCTTT
CDR3 length: 17
clone size: .
D gene: TRBD1
V gene: TRBV28
J gene: TRBJ1-1

CDR3 protein: CASSEPGQGAHEQYF
CDR3 DNA: TGTGCCAGCAGTGAGCCGGGACAGGGGGCCCACGAGCAGTACTTC
CDR3 length: 15
clone size: .
D gene: TRBD1
V gene: TRBV6-6
J gene: TRBJ2-7

CDR3 protein: CSAKIAGSGETQYF
CDR3 DNA: TGCAGTGCTAAAATAGCAGGGTCGGGAGAGACCCAGTACTTC
CDR3 length: 14
clone size: few
D gene: .
V gene: TRBV20-1
J gene: TRBJ2-5

CDR3 protein: CASSHKGGIEYTDTQYF
CDR3 DNA: TGTGCCAGCAGCCACAAGGGGGGCATTGAGTACACAGATACGCAGTATTTT
CDR3 length: 17
clone size: few
D gene: .
V gene: TRBV7-3
J gene: TRBJ2-3

CDR3 protein: CASTPRGRNEQFF
CDR3 DNA: TGTGCCAGCACCCCTCGGGGGAGAAATGAGCAGTTCTTC
CDR3 length: 13
clone size: .
D gene: .
V gene: TRBV9
J gene: TRBJ2-1

CDR3 protein: CASSTHFLAGGDDTQYF
CDR3 DNA: TGCGCCAGCAGCACCCATTTTCTGGCGGGGGGTGATGATACGCAGTATTTT
CDR3 length: 17
clone size: few
D gene: TRBD2
V gene: TRBV4-3
J gene: TRBJ2-3

CDR3 protein: CASSFMSSVRTDTQYF
CDR3 DNA: TGTGCCAGCAGTTTTATGTCTAGCGTCCGCACAGATACGCAGTATTTT
CDR3 length: 16
clone size: few
D gene: .
V gene: TRBV12-3/TRBV12-4
J gene: TRBJ2-3

CDR3 protein: CTSGGHTEAFF
CDR3 DNA: TGTACTTCAGGGGGGCATACTGAAGCTTTCTTT
CDR3 length: 11
clone size: .
D gene: TRBD1
V gene: TRBV27
J gene: TRBJ1-1

CDR3 protein: CASSTGTAYREDTEAFF
CDR3 DNA: TGTGCCAGTAGTACCGGGACAGCCTACCGGGAGGACACTGAAGCTTTCTTT
CDR3 length: 17
clone size: few
D gene: TRBD1
V gene: TRBV19
J gene: TRBJ1-1

CDR3 protein: CASSWAGGGADIQYF
CDR3 DNA: TGTGCCAGCAGTTGGGCAGGAGGGGGGGCAGACATTCAGTACTTC
CDR3 length: 15
clone size: few
D gene: .
V gene: TRBV12-3/TRBV12-4
J gene: TRBJ2-4

CDR3 protein: CASSFRGALGTEAFF
CDR3 DNA: TGTGCCAGCAGCTTTAGGGGGGCTCTGGGCACTGAAGCTTTCTTT
CDR3 length: 15
clone size: many
D gene: .
V gene: TRBV7-2
J gene: TRBJ1-1

CDR3 protein: CASSYSRQGSYNEQFF
CDR3 DNA: TGTGCCAGCAGTTACTCGAGACAGGGCTCCTACAATGAGCAGTTCTTC
CDR3 length: 16
clone size: few
D gene: TRBD1
V gene: TRBV6-2/TRBV6-3
J gene: TRBJ2-1

CDR3 protein: CASSKQGTGRAGEQYF
CDR3 DNA: TGTGCTAGCAGCAAACAGGGTACTGGAAGGGCAGGCGAGCAGTACTTC
CDR3 length: 16
clone size: few
D gene: .
V gene: TRBV7-7
J gene: TRBJ2-7

CDR3 protein: CASSYSPRGYSNQPQHF
CDR3 DNA: TGTGCCAGCAGTTACTCTCCCAGGGGGTATAGCAATCAGCCCCAGCATTTT
CDR3 length: 17
clone size: .
D gene: TRBD1
V gene: TRBV6-5
J gene: TRBJ1-5

CDR3 protein: CASSLDWLVGNNEQFF
CDR3 DNA: TGTGCCAGCAGCTTAGACTGGCTAGTGGGGAACAATGAGCAGTTCTTC
CDR3 length: 16
clone size: many
D gene: .
V gene: TRBV7-2
J gene: TRBJ2-1

CDR3 protein: CASGNVGTSTDEQYF
CDR3 DNA: TGTGCCAGCGGCAATGTCGGGACTAGTACCGACGAGCAGTACTTC
CDR3 length: 15
clone size: .
D gene: TRBD2
V gene: TRBV7-8
J gene: TRBJ2-7

CDR3 protein: CASSYSKGVGGYTF
CDR3 DNA: TGTGCCAGCAGTTACTCGAAGGGGGTAGGAGGCTACACCTTC
CDR3 length: 14
clone size: .
D gene: .
V gene: TRBV6-5
J gene: TRBJ1-2

CDR3 protein: CATSREETSTGELFF
CDR3 DNA: TGTGCCACCAGCAGAGAGGAGACCTCGACCGGGGAGCTGTTTTTT
CDR3 length: 15
clone size: .
D gene: .
V gene: TRBV15
J gene: TRBJ2-2

CDR3 protein: CASSSEVTTEAFF
CDR3 DNA: TGTGCCAGCAGCTCCGAAGTTACCACTGAAGCTTTCTTT
CDR3 length: 13
clone size: .
D gene: .
V gene: TRBV7-6
J gene: TRBJ1-1

CDR3 protein: CSVGPLVGTQYF
CDR3 DNA: TGCAGCGTGGGACCGTTGGTAGGGACCCAGTACTTC
CDR3 length: 12
clone size: .
D gene: .
V gene: TRBV29-1
J gene: TRBJ2-5

CDR3 protein: CASSLELDSAYGYTF
CDR3 DNA: TGTGCCAGCAGCTTAGAACTAGACAGTGCCTATGGCTACACCTTC
CDR3 length: 15
clone size: .
D gene: .
V gene: TRBV7-4
J gene: TRBJ1-2